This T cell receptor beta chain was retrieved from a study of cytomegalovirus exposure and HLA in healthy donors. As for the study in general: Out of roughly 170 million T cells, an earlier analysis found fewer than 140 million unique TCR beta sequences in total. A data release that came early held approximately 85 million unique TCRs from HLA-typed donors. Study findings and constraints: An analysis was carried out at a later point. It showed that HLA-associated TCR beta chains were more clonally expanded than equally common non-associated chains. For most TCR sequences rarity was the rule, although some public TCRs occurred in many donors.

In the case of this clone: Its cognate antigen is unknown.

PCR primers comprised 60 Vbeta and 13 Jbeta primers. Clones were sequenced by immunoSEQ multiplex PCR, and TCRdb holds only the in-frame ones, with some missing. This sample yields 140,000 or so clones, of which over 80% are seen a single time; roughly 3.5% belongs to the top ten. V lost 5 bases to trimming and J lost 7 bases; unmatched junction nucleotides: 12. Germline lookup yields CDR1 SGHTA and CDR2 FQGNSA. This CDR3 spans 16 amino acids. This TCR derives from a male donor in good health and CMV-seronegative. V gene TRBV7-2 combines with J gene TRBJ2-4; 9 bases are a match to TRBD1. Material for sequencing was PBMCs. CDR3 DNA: TGTGCCAGCAGCACCGCGGCCGGGACAGGGTTGAACATTCAGTACTTC. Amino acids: CASSTAAGTGLNIQYF.